Detailed here is one T cell receptor beta chain. This specimen comes from a study of tumor-infiltrating lymphocytes in localized non-small cell lung cancer. Overall study context: Tumor tissue and non-adjacent uninvolved lung came from each patient.

Libraries were prepared by immunoSEQ multiplex PCR; TCRdb keeps only in-frame clonotypes and omits some of them. The table includes about 11,000 clones, 86% detected once. The receptor's source is a human donor with non-small cell lung cancer. The sample comprised uninvolved lung tissue not adjacent to the tumor.

The CDR3 nucleotides are TGTGCCAGCAGTCCCGAGCCGGGGACCCGGGGAGAGACCCAGTACTTC. Its protein product is CASSPEPGTRGETQYF. The rearrangement uses TRBV7-6 and TRBJ2-5; D may correspond to TRBD1 or TRBD2 (5 bases each). Germline V gene lookup returns CDR1 SGHVS and CDR2 FNYEAQ. The CDR3 sequence is 16 residues long. V lost 6 bases and J 4 bases, leaving 21 bases between the germline ends. Supplemented by reference TRBV7-6 and TRBJ2-5, the full variable domain reads GAGVSQSPRYKVTKRGQDVALRCDPISGHVSLYWYRQALGQGPEFLTYFNYEAQQDKSGLPNDRFSAERPEGSISTLTIQRTEQRDSAMYRCASSPEPGTRGETQYFGPGTRLLVL.